The 4 T cell receptor beta chains presented below share a single source sample, sequenced in a study of cytomegalovirus exposure and HLA in healthy donors. Libraries were prepared by immunoSEQ multiplex PCR; TCRdb keeps only in-frame clonotypes and omits some of them. This sample has 300,000 to 400,000 clones, with roughly 90% found just once. The specimen sequenced was PBMCs. These receptors originate from a man aged 25 to 45 in good health and CMV-seronegative.

The rearrangement links TRBV4-2 to TRBJ2-7, with 12 bases fitting TRBD2. Germline lookup yields CDR1 LGHNA and CDR2 YNFKEQ. The CDR3 has 15 residues. V gave up 5 bases and J gave up 1 base; unmatched junction bases: 3. CDR3 DNA sequence: TGTGCCAGCAGCGGACTAGCGGGGTTGTCCTACGAGCAGTACTTC. It translates to CASSGLAGLSYEQYF.

In its sample, this clone was seen once. The chain uses TRBV7-2 and TRBJ2-7; TRBD1 is a possible D gene (5 bases). Germline lookup yields CDR1 SGHTA and CDR2 FQGNSA. CDR3 length equals 15 residues. Trimming took off 4 bases at V and 2 bases at J, with 15 bases between the two ends. CDR3 amino acids: CASSSFLGEPYEQYF. The CDR3 region has the DNA TGTGCCAGCAGCTCGTTTTTAGGGGAACCCTACGAGCAGTACTTC.

V and J are TRBV4-1 and TRBJ1-3; D unresolved. Trimming pared 4 bases from V and 0 bases from J, leaving 7 bases between. This CDR3 is built from 14 residues. Germline CDR1 reads MGHRA; CDR2 reads YSYEKL. In DNA form, the CDR3 reads TGCGCCAGCAGCCCGAGCGGCTCTGGAAACACCATATATTTT. It yields the protein CASSPSGSGNTIYF.

The rearrangement joins TRBV6-5 to TRBJ1-4; 9 bases are a match to TRBD1. CDR1 is MNHEY and CDR2 is SVGAGI in the germline V gene. The CDR3 sequence is 16 residues long. Germline trimming cut 3 bases from V and 5 bases from J; bases unmatched to any gene: 7. The CDR3 DNA reads TGTGCCAGCAGTTATGACTGGGGGACAGGGAATGAAAAACTGTTTTTT. It is translated as CASSYDWGTGNEKLFF.